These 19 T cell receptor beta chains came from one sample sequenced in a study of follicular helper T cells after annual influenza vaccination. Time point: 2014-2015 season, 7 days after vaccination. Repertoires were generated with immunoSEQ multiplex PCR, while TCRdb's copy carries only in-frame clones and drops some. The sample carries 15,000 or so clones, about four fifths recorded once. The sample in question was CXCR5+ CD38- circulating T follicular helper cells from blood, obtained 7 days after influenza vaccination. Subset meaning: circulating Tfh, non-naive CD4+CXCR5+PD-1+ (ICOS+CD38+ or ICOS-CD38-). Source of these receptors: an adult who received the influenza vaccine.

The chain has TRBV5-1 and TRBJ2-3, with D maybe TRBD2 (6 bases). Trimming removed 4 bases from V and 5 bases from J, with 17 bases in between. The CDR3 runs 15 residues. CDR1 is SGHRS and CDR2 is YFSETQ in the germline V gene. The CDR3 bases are TGCGCCAGCAGCGAGGTAGGAGGGCGGGGAGATACGCAGTATTTT. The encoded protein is CASSEVGGRGDTQYF.

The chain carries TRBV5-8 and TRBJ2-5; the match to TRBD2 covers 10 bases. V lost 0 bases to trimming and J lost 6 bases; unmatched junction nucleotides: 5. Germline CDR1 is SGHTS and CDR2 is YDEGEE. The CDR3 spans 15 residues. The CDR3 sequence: CASSLVASGSKTQYF. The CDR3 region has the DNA TGTGCCAGCAGCTTGGTGGCTAGCGGGAGTAAGACCCAGTACTTC.

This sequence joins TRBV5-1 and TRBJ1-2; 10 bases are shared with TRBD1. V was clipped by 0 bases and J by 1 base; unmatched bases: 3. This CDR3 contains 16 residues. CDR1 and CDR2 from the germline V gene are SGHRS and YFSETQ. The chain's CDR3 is CASSLGGQGNNYGYTF. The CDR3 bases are TGCGCCAGCAGCTTGGGGGGACAGGGGAATAACTATGGCTACACCTTC.

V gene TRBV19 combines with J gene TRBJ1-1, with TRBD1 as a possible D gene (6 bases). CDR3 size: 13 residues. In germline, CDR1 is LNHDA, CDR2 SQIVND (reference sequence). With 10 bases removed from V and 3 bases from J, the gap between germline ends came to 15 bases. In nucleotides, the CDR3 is TGTGCCACTTCGGACAGAGCCTACACTGAAGCTTTCTTT. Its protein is CATSDRAYTEAFF.

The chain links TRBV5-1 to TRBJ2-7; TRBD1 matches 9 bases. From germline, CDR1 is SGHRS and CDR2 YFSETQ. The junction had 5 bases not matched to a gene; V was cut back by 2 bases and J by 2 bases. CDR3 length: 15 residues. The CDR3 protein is CASSLQGAPTYEQYF. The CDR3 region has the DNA TGCGCCAGCAGCTTACAGGGGGCGCCCACCTACGAGCAGTACTTC.

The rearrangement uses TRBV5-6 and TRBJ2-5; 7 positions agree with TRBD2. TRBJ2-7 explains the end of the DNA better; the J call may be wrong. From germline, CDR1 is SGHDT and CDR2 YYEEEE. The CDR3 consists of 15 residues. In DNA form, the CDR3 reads TGTGCCAGTTCATGGACTGGGACTACGAAATACGAGCAGTACTTC. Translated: CASSWTGTTKYEQYF.

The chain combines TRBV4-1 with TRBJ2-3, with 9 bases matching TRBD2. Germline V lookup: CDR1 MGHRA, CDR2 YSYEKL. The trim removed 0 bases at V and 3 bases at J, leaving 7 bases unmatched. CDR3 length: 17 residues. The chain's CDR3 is CASSQDHSGGMTDTQYF. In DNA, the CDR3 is TGCGCCAGCAGCCAAGATCACAGCGGGGGGATGACAGATACGCAGTATTTT.

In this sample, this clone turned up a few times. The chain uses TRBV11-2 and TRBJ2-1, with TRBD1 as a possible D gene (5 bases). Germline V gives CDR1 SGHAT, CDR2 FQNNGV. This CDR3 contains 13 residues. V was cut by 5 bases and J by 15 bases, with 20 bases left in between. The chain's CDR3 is CASSGRGAIGWFF. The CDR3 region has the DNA TGTGCCAGCAGCGGTAGGGGCGCCATTGGGTGGTTCTTC.

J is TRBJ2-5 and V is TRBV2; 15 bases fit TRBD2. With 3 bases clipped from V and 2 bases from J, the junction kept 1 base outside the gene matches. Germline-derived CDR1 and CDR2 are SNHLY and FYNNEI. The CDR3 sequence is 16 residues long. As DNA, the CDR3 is TGTGCCAGCAGTGAGGGACTAGCGGGGGGTCAAGAGACCCAGTACTTC. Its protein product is CASSEGLAGGQETQYF.

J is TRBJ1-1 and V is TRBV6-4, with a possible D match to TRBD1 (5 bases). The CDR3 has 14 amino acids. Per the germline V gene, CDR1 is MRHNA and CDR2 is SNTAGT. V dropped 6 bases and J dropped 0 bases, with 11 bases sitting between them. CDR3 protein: CASRDDSMNTEAFF. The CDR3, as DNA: TGTGCCAGCAGGGATGACAGTATGAACACTGAAGCTTTCTTT.

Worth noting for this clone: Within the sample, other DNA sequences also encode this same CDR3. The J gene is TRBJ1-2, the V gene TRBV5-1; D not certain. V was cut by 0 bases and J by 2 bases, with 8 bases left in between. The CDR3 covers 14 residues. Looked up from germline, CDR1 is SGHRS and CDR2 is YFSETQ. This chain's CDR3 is CASSLGRQNYGYTF. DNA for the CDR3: TGCGCCAGCAGCTTGGGTCGCCAGAACTATGGCTACACCTTC.

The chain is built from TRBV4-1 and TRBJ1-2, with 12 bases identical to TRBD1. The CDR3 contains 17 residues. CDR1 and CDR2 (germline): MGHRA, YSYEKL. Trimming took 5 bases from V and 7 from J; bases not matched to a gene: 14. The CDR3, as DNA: TGCGCCAGCAGCAAAAGGGCGGGGGACAGGGGGCTTGGTGGCTACACCTTC. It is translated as CASSKRAGDRGLGGYTF.

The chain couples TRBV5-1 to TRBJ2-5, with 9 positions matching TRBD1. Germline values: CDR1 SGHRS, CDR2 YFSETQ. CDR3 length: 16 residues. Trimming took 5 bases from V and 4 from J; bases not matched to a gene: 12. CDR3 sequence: CASRDRGTGIGETQYF. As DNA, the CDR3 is TGCGCCAGCAGAGACCGAGGGACAGGGATAGGAGAGACCCAGTACTTC. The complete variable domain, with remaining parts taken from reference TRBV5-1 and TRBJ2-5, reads KAGVTQTPRYLIKTRGQQVTLSCSPISGHRSVSWYQQTPGQGLQFLFEYFSETQRNKGNFPGRFSGRQFSNSRSEMNVSTLELGDSALYLCASRDRGTGIGETQYFGPGTRLLVL.

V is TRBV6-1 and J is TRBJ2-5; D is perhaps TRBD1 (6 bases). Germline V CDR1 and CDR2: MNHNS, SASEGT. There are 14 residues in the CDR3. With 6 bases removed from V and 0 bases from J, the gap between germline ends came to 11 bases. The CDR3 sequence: CASRLGQHQETQYF. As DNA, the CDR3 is TGTGCCAGCAGGCTAGGACAGCACCAAGAGACCCAGTACTTC.

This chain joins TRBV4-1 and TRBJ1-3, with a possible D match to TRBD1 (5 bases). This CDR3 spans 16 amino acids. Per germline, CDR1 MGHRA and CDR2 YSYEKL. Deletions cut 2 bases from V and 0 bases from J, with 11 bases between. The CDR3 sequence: CASSQRQSSSGNTIYF. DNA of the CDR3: TGCGCCAGCAGCCAAAGACAGTCGAGCTCTGGAAACACCATATATTTT.

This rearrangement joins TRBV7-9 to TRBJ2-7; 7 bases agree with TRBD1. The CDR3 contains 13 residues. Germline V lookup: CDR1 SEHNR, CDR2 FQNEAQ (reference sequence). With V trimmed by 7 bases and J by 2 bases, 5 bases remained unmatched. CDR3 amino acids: CASNNRGAYEQYF. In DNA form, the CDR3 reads TGTGCCAGCAACAACAGGGGCGCCTACGAGCAGTACTTC.

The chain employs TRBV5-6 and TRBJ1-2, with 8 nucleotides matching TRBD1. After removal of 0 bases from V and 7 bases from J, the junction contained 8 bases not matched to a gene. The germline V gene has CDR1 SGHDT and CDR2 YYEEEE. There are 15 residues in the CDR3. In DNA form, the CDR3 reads TGTGCCAGCAGCTTGGCCAGGACAGGGCGGCTTGGCTACACCTTC. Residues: CASSLARTGRLGYTF.

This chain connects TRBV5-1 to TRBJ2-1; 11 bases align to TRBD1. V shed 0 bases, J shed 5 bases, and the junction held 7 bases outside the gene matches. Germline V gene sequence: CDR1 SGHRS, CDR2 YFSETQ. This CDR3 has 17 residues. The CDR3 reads CASSLEPPGQGDNEQFF. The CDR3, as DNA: TGCGCCAGCAGCTTGGAACCCCCGGGACAGGGGGACAATGAGCAGTTCTTC.

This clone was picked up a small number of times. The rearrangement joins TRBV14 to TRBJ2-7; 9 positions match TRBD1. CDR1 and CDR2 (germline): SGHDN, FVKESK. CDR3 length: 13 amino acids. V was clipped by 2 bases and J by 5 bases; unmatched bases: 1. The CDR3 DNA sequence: TGTGCCAGCAGCCAAACAGGGGGCAACGAGCAGTACTTC. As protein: CASSQTGGNEQYF.